The T cell receptor (beta chain) under discussion was sequenced for a study of T cells in Graves' hyperthyroidism and ophthalmopathy. On the study more broadly: Peripheral blood was collected at initial diagnosis, before any treatment. Study-level points and caveats: Ophthalmopathy, which appeared later, was predicted by the model a median about 6.8 months before onset.

The CDR3 is 15 residues long. Germline trimming cut 2 bases from V and 4 bases from J; bases unmatched to any gene: 5. CDR1 is LNHDA, CDR2 SQIVND, per germline (reference sequence). Fresh peripheral blood, 9.5 to 10 ml of it, supplied the PBMCs. Amplification yielded TCR beta CDR3 regions, with RNA transcripts as the source. In the first-round RT-PCR of the TCR CDR3, the HTBI primer set was used. TCRdb ran MiXCR on the multiplex PCR reads and lists one entry per CDR3 protein. The profile shows some 600,000 distinct CDR3 sequences, approximately 15% of them singletons. With regard to this clonotype: Its cognate antigen is unknown.

The sequence came from a woman in her 30s with Graves' hyperthyroidism that later progressed to Graves' ophthalmopathy. The V gene is TRBV19, the J gene TRBJ2-3, with TRBD2 matching over 8 bases. Material: blood. The CDR3 DNA reads TGTGCCAGTAGTATACGGGAGGGCTACGCAGATACGCAGTATTTT. Its protein product is CASSIREGYADTQYF.